This TCR beta chain was observed in a study of CD8 T cells in Susac syndrome. Reverse transcription of about 0.45 to 1 ug RNA was performed with random hexamers. TCRdb independently ran MiXCR on the immunoSEQ multiplex PCR reads; one entry per CDR3 protein. The table shows 150,000 to 200,000 distinct CDR3 sequences, with under 97% occurring only once. The CDR3 covers 16 residues. The V and J ends lost 1 base and 5 bases respectively, with 20 bases between them. In germline, CDR1 is DFQATT, CDR2 SNEGSKA (reference sequence). J is TRBJ2-5 and V is TRBV20-1, with D tentatively TRBD1 (6 bases). The source of this sequence is a human donor with multiple sclerosis. The sample taken for sequencing was CD4+ T cells from PBMCs. This CDR3 reads CSARGFTVGARETQYF. CDR3 DNA sequence: TGCAGTGCTAGAGGTTTCACCGTGGGGGCCAGGGAGACCCAGTACTTC.